The 32 T cell receptor beta chains reported below all come from one sample, sequenced in a study of blood T cells in healthy people across ages. Then a second PCR, running roughly 7 to 12 cycles, was carried out with a sample-barcoded 5' primer and a J-beta primer mix. From the 5' RACE reads, TCRdb called clonotypes with MiXCR, one entry per CDR3 protein. The profile covers 800,000 or so distinct CDR3 sequences, with about 25% appearing a single time and around 3.6% taken by the ten largest. These same data were also listed under a study on T cells of mothers and their children.

The sample taken for sequencing was blood. The source is a boy aged 5-17 years in good health.

This clonotype came up many times. V is TRBV12-3 or TRBV12-4 and J is TRBJ2-4; no firm D call. This CDR3 is built from 14 residues. V shed 7 bases and J shed 0 bases, with 10 bases lying between them. The chain's CDR3 is CASTSTLAKNIQYF. The CDR3 nucleotides read TGTGCCAGCACCTCTACACTAGCCAAAAACATTCAGTACTTC.

The CDR3 sequence: CATGTTTYEQYF. The CDR3 coding sequence is TGTGCCACTGGGACAACAACCTACGAGCAGTACTTC. This chain joins TRBV7-2 and TRBJ2-7, with a possible D match to TRBD1 (6 bases). Germline V gives CDR1 SGHTA, CDR2 FQGNSA. The germline V and J ends were trimmed by 10 bases and 2 bases, with 12 bases remaining between them. There are 12 residues in the CDR3.

In its sample, this clonotype was seen a few times. The CDR3 bases are TGTGCCAGCAGACCCGGGGGCGACAATGAGCAGTTCTTC. It codes for CASRPGGDNEQFF. This sequence joins TRBV28 and TRBJ2-1; TRBD1 or TRBD2 may be the D gene (6 bases each). V lost 6 bases to trimming and J lost 5 bases, with 11 bases between them. The CDR3 runs 13 residues. Germline CDR1 is MDHEN and CDR2 is SYDVKM.

The V gene is TRBV5-1, the J gene TRBJ1-6; D uncertain. Deletions cut 2 bases from V and 0 bases from J, with 12 bases between. The CDR3 loop spans 17 amino acids. Looked up from germline, CDR1 is SGHRS and CDR2 is YFSETQ. As DNA, the CDR3 is TGCGCCAGCAGCTTCGATCTACATAGCTCCTATAATTCACCCCTCCACTTT. Translation: CASSFDLHSSYNSPLHF.

At least ten counts were recorded for this clonotype. The chain uses TRBV16 and TRBJ2-7; the D is unclear. Germline V CDR1 and CDR2: KGHSY, FQNENV. The V end was cut by 1 base, the J end by 0 bases, with 10 bases between. This CDR3 spans 15 amino acids. The CDR3 coding sequence is TGTGCCAGCAGCCAATTAAGCACGAGCTCCTACGAGCAGTACTTC. This gives the protein CASSQLSTSSYEQYF.

This clonotype was seen a handful of times. V usage is TRBV10-3 and J usage is TRBJ2-5, with 7 positions matching TRBD2. Matching the DNA end better, TRBJ2-1 makes the J call doubtful. Germline CDR1 reads ENHRY; CDR2 reads SYGVKD. This CDR3 contains 16 residues. CDR3 amino acids: CAISDRASGVYNEQFF. The CDR3 DNA reads TGTGCCATCAGCGACCGGGCTAGCGGAGTTTACAATGAGCAGTTCTTC.

The V and J genes are TRBV28 and TRBJ1-6; 7 bases are a match to TRBD1. Germline V lookup: CDR1 MDHEN, CDR2 SYDVKM. Trimming took 3 bases from V and 5 from J; bases not matched to a gene: 10. CDR3 length equals 17 residues. CDR3 nucleotides: TGTGCCAGCAGTTTCCTAGGGGTGACAGGGAATAATTCACCCCTCCACTTT. Translation: CASSFLGVTGNNSPLHF.

This sequence joins TRBV28 and TRBJ1-5; a possible D gene is TRBD1 (5 bases). This CDR3 comprises 16 residues. The germline CDR1 and CDR2 sequences are MDHEN and SYDVKM. The V and J ends lost 5 bases and 9 bases respectively, with 23 bases between them. The CDR3 DNA reads as TGTGCCAGCAGTGCCCGGGAGGGGATCGGGGGATTGCCCCAGCATTTT. Its protein is CASSAREGIGGLPQHF. Drawing the rest from reference TRBV28 and TRBJ1-5, the complete variable domain is DVKVTQSSRYLVKRTGEKVFLECVQDMDHENMFWYRQDPGLGLRLIYFSYDVKMKEKGDIPEGYSVSREKKERFSLILESASTNQTSMYLCASSAREGIGGLPQHFGDGTRLSIL.

A few counts support this clonotype. The chain employs TRBV7-2 and TRBJ2-1, with 9 bases aligning to TRBD2. This CDR3 region has 17 residues. V lost 3 bases and J lost 4; bases outside the gene matches: 10. Germline loops: CDR1 SGHTA, CDR2 FQGNSA. CDR3 sequence reads: CASSLGRGGPLYNEQFF. The CDR3 nucleotides read TGTGCCAGCAGCTTGGGGCGGGGGGGCCCCCTGTACAATGAGCAGTTCTTC.

In this sample, this clonotype turned up a few times. The chain carries TRBV7-2 and TRBJ2-5, with 7 bases aligning to TRBD2. CDR3 size: 15 residues. The germline CDR1 and CDR2 sequences are SGHTA and FQGNSA. V lost 1 base and J lost 5; bases outside the gene matches: 7. The CDR3 reads CASSLGLASGETQYF. DNA of the CDR3: TGTGCCAGCAGCTTAGGACTAGCCTCCGGGGAGACCCAGTACTTC.

The chain employs TRBV7-2 and TRBJ2-7, with TRBD2 matching over 7 bases. The CDR3 loop spans 17 amino acids. Trimming removed 2 bases from V and 0 bases from J; junction bases left unmatched: 10. The germline gives CDR1 SGHTA, CDR2 FQGNSA. The CDR3 region is CASSLRVAAGFSYEQYF. The CDR3 DNA is TGTGCCAGCAGCTTAAGGGTTGCAGCGGGATTCTCCTACGAGCAGTACTTC.

The J gene is TRBJ2-1, the V gene TRBV29-1; D gene unclear. Trimming stripped 0 bases from V and 0 bases from J, with 12 bases between. The CDR3 sequence is 16 residues long. Germline V gene data show CDR1 as SQVTM and CDR2 as ANQGSEA. The CDR3 spells CSVEDYEQSSYNEQFF. Here the CDR3 DNA reads TGCAGCGTTGAAGATTATGAGCAGAGCTCCTACAATGAGCAGTTCTTC.

The chain links TRBV7-9 to TRBJ1-2, with TRBD1 identical over 8 bases. Germline-derived CDR1 and CDR2 are SEHNR and FQNEAQ (reference sequence). V lost 1 base, J lost 6 bases, and 7 bases stayed unmatched. This CDR3 is built from 15 residues. For the CDR3, the DNA is TGTGCCAGCAGCTTAGAAGTCAGGGGGCAAGATGGCTACACCTTC. Its translation is CASSLEVRGQDGYTF.

The sample holds a few counts of this clonotype. The chain combines TRBV3-1 with TRBJ2-3; 12 positions match TRBD2. From germline, CDR1 is LGHDT and CDR2 YNNKEL (reference sequence). This CDR3 is 16 amino acids long. J lost 0 bases, V lost 3 bases, and 1 base had no gene match. The CDR3 DNA reads as TGTGCCAGCAGCCAGACTAGCGGGAGCAGCACAGATACGCAGTATTTT. This codes for CASSQTSGSSTDTQYF.

The V gene is TRBV9, the J gene TRBJ2-6; D unresolved. The germline gives CDR1 SGDLS, CDR2 YYNGEE. With 10 bases removed from V and 0 bases from J, the gap between germline ends came to 5 bases. There are 12 residues in the CDR3. The CDR3 sequence is CASHSGANVLTF. CDR3 nucleotide sequence: TGTGCCTCCCACTCTGGGGCCAACGTCCTGACTTTC.

This clonotype occurred a few times. This sequence joins TRBV29-1 and TRBJ2-5; the D is unclear. The germline gives CDR1 SQVTM, CDR2 ANQGSEA. Trimming took 2 bases from V and 9 from J, leaving 13 bases between them. The CDR3 contains 12 residues. As DNA, the CDR3 is TGCAGCGTTGAACGTACCGCTGTGTCCCAGTACTTC. As protein: CSVERTAVSQYF.

In regard to this clonotype: The CDR3 does not end in the conserved phenylalanine or tryptophan, so this is likely a read error. In DNA, the CDR3 is TGTGCCAGCTCACCTCTAGCCACGATGGGCAATGAGCAGTTCTTG. Its protein is CASSPLATMGNEQFL. The rearrangement links TRBV18 to TRBJ2-1; weak D call: TRBD2 (5 bases). Germline CDR1 is KGHSH and CDR2 is LQKENI. The V end was cut by 3 bases, the J end by 6 bases, with 15 bases between. The CDR3 is 15 amino acids.

The table lists this clonotype with a few counts. The CDR3 nucleotides are TGTGCCAGCAGCACACGCAGCAAGAGCTCCTACAATGAGCAGTTCTTC. Its translation is CASSTRSKSSYNEQFF. The chain couples TRBV6-2 or TRBV6-3 to TRBJ2-1; D gene ambiguous. Trimming stripped 6 bases from V and 0 bases from J, with 15 bases between. Germline values: CDR1 MNHEY, CDR2 SVGEGT. The CDR3 contains 16 residues.

J is TRBJ2-7 and V is TRBV7-9; possible D gene TRBD1, 5 bases. CDR1 is SEHNR, CDR2 FQNEAQ, per germline (reference sequence). The ends were cut back, 1 base at V and 6 bases at J, with 13 bases in the middle. This CDR3 contains 14 residues. The CDR3 DNA is TGTGCCAGCAGCTTAGAGGGGCCCTTGAGCGAGCAGTACTTC. Its translation: CASSLEGPLSEQYF.

This clonotype has just a few counts. V gene TRBV3-1 combines with J gene TRBJ2-5, with TRBD2 as a possible D gene (6 bases). The V gene's germline CDR1 is LGHDT and CDR2 YNNKEL (reference sequence). This CDR3 has 14 residues. Trimming cost V 1 base and J 7 bases, with 13 bases left between them. Here the CDR3 reads CASSQAGREWTQYF. The CDR3 DNA sequence: TGTGCCAGCAGCCAAGCGGGGCGGGAATGGACCCAGTACTTC.

The chain has TRBV5-1 and TRBJ2-5, with TRBD1 matching over 7 bases. V shed 0 bases and J 7 bases; nucleotides not matched to a gene: 9. From germline, CDR1 is SGHRS and CDR2 YFSETQ. This CDR3 contains 15 residues. CDR3 coding DNA: TGCGCCAGCAGCTTGGGAAACACAGGGGTGGTGACCCAGTACTTC. Translated, it gives CASSLGNTGVVTQYF.

This clonotype was observed a handful of times. DNA for the CDR3: TGTGCCAGCAGTTTATACTGGGGAAACACCATATATTTT. It yields the protein CASSLYWGNTIYF. The J gene is TRBJ1-3, the V gene TRBV28; D gene ambiguous. Germline CDR1 and CDR2: MDHEN and SYDVKM. The V end lost 1 base, the J end lost 4 bases, and 5 bases lay between the germline ends. The CDR3 has 13 amino acids.

This clonotype was seen only a few times. This chain uses TRBV20-1 with TRBJ2-3; 8 bases agree with TRBD2. The germline gives CDR1 DFQATT, CDR2 SNEGSKA (reference sequence). V lost 3 bases, J lost 6 bases, and 14 bases stayed unmatched. This CDR3 has 16 residues. CDR3 bases: TGCAGTGCTAGCCGGCGGGGGGCTAGCGGGTTGGATACGCAGTATTTT. Encoded protein: CSASRRGASGLDTQYF.

This clonotype was observed a handful of times. This chain uses TRBV12-3 or TRBV12-4 with TRBJ2-5, with a possible D match to TRBD2 (6 bases). The length of the CDR3 is 15 residues. The V gene lost 1 base and the J gene lost 3 bases, with 12 bases spanning the gap. CDR3 nucleotides: TGTGCCAGCAGTTTAGTAAATAGCGGCGAAGAGACCCAGTACTTC. This translates into CASSLVNSGEETQYF.

The chain combines TRBV15 with TRBJ1-1; no definite D call. Germline loops: CDR1 LNHNV, CDR2 YYDKDF (reference sequence). Trimming took 0 bases from V and 1 from J, leaving 9 bases between them. The CDR3 is 15 residues long. CDR3: CATSRDRVGNTEAFF. The CDR3 coding sequence is TGTGCCACCAGCAGAGATAGGGTAGGGAACACTGAAGCTTTCTTT.

The CDR3, as DNA: TGTGCCAGCAGCCAAGATCAACAGGGACCCTGGAATCGGCAGTTCTTC. Translated, it gives CASSQDQQGPWNRQFF. V usage is TRBV14 and J usage is TRBJ2-1, with a possible D match to TRBD1 (6 bases). V was clipped by 0 bases and J by 12 bases, with 21 bases between them. In germline, CDR1 is SGHDN, CDR2 FVKESK. The CDR3 extends over 16 amino acids. The variable domain in full, completed from reference TRBV14 and TRBJ2-1, reads EAGVTQFPSHSVIEKGQTVTLRCDPISGHDNLYWYRRVMGKEIKFLLHFVKESKQDESGMPNNRFLAERTGGTYSTLKVQPAELEDSGVYFCASSQDQQGPWNRQFFGPGTRLTVL.

This clonotype has only a few counts. The rearrangement links TRBV20-1 to TRBJ2-1, with a tentative D call TRBD2 (5 bases). Germline values: CDR1 DFQATT, CDR2 SNEGSKA (reference sequence). There are 13 residues in the CDR3. CDR3 residues: CRSLGNSYNEQFF. The CDR3 DNA reads as TGCAGGTCCCTCGGGAACTCCTACAATGAGCAGTTCTTC.

This clonotype was seen a handful of times. The chain is built from TRBV28 and TRBJ2-5, with D possibly being TRBD1 (6 bases). The J call may be incorrect, as the DNA end agrees better with TRBJ2-7. The length of the CDR3 is 15 residues. Germline loops: CDR1 MDHEN, CDR2 SYDVKM. Written as DNA, the CDR3 is TGTGCCAGCAGTTTTTCCAGGGGAGATCGGCACGAGCAGTACTTC. Translated, it gives CASSFSRGDRHEQYF.

V and J are TRBV28 and TRBJ2-7; D gene ambiguous. CDR3 length equals 15 residues. Germline CDR1 is MDHEN and CDR2 is SYDVKM. V lost 4 bases to trimming and J lost 4 bases, with 17 bases between them. DNA for the CDR3: TGTGCCAGCAGTTCCTTCTCGACCGGCACATACGAGCAGTACTTC. Translated: CASSSFSTGTYEQYF.

This chain uses TRBV20-1 with TRBJ2-7, with D possibly matching TRBD2 (6 bases). The CDR3 runs 15 residues. Trimming cost V 0 bases and J 7 bases, with 19 bases left between them. Germline values: CDR1 DFQATT, CDR2 SNEGSKA (reference sequence). As DNA, the CDR3 is TGCAGTGCTAGAGATGACCTCGGGAGTGCTGGGGAGCAGTACTTC. This sequence encodes CSARDDLGSAGEQYF.

V gene TRBV28 combines with J gene TRBJ2-1, with 7 bases lining up with TRBD1. The J call may be in error: the DNA end matches TRBJ2-7 better. From germline, CDR1 is MDHEN and CDR2 SYDVKM. This CDR3 region has 18 residues. In DNA, the CDR3 is TGTGCCACTGGGGATCTCCGGGACAGCTTAACTGGTTCCTACGAGCAGTACTTC. Protein: CATGDLRDSLTGSYEQYF.

This clonotype showed up just a few times. The chain has TRBV12-3 or TRBV12-4 and TRBJ2-7; TRBD2 aligns across 9 bases. Trimming took 7 bases from V and 2 from J; bases not matched to a gene: 6. There are 14 residues in the CDR3. The CDR3 here is CASNPSGVPYEQYF. CDR3 coding DNA: TGTGCCAGCAACCCTAGCGGGGTGCCCTACGAGCAGTACTTC.